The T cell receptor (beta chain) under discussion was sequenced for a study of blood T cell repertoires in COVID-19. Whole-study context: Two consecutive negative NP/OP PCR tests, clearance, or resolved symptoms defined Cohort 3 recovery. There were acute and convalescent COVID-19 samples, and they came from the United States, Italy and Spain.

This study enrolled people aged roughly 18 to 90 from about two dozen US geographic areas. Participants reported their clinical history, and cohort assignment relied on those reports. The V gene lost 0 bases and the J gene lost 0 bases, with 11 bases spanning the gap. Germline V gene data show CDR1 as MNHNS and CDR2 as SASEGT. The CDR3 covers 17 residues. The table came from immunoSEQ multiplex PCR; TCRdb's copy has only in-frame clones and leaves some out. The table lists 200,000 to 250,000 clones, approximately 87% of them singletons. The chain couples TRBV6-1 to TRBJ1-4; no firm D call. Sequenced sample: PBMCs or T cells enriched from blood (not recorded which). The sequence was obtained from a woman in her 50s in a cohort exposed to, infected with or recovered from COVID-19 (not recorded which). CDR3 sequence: CASSEAFRRTTNEKLFF. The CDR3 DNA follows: TGTGCCAGCAGTGAAGCATTCAGAAGAACAACTAATGAAAAACTGTTTTTT.